A selection of T cell receptor beta chains follows, all from one sample in a study of blood T cell repertoires in COVID-19. Generated by immunoSEQ multiplex PCR, the TCRdb table keeps only in-frame clones and is missing some. The sample yields tens of thousands of clones, roughly 85% seen once. The sequencing input was peripheral blood. Every receptor here comes from a human donor in a cohort sampled during active COVID-19. The conserved cysteine and the conserved F or W are not part of the CDR3 here. Fields, in order: CDR3 protein, J gene, V gene.

CDR3aa: AISEGSASTDTQY; j_gene: TRBJ2-3; v_gene: TRBV10-3
CDR3aa: AWSSGQRGNQPQH; j_gene: TRBJ1-5; v_gene: TRBV30
CDR3aa: ASSPAVAETQY; j_gene: TRBJ2-5; v_gene: TRBV7-8
CDR3aa: ASSLGDRDLEATGELF; j_gene: TRBJ2-2; v_gene: TRBV5-6
CDR3aa: ASSQEAGVGGEQF; j_gene: TRBJ2-1; v_gene: TRBV4-3
CDR3aa: ATSGQPTGELF; j_gene: TRBJ2-2; v_gene: TRBV10-1
CDR3aa: ASSLGTSGSLADTQY; j_gene: TRBJ2-3; v_gene: TRBV5-1
CDR3aa: ASSSPRASGRGTGELF; j_gene: TRBJ2-2; v_gene: TRBV7-8
CDR3aa: ASSSGTFYEQY; j_gene: TRBJ2-7; v_gene: TRBV7-6
CDR3aa: ASSLVSTNTEAF; j_gene: TRBJ1-1; v_gene: TRBV11-2
CDR3aa: ASSLDRYSGNEQF; j_gene: TRBJ2-1; v_gene: TRBV7-2
CDR3aa: ASSRDIGTEAF; j_gene: TRBJ1-1; v_gene: TRBV11-3
CDR3aa: ASSIKSGANTGELF; j_gene: TRBJ2-2; v_gene: TRBV19
CDR3aa: ASRRTSGGGETQY; j_gene: TRBJ2-5; v_gene: TRBV19
CDR3aa: ASSLRTGELF; j_gene: TRBJ2-2; v_gene: TRBV11-3
CDR3aa: ASSLGQIYSPLH; j_gene: TRBJ1-6; v_gene: TRBV7-9
CDR3aa: ASSLIQGTNTEAF; j_gene: TRBJ1-1; v_gene: TRBV25-1
CDR3aa: ASSSTGASPLH; j_gene: TRBJ1-6; v_gene: TRBV11-3
CDR3aa: ASSYRDRWGEEAF; j_gene: TRBJ1-1; v_gene: TRBV6-5
CDR3aa: ASSFDRGRQETQY; j_gene: TRBJ2-5; v_gene: TRBV7-2
CDR3aa: ASSLPVDRLNTEAF; j_gene: TRBJ1-1; v_gene: TRBV5-1
CDR3aa: ASSSQGGLLGELF; j_gene: TRBJ2-2; v_gene: TRBV19
CDR3aa: ASSAWTSGRPNEQF; j_gene: TRBJ2-1; v_gene: TRBV19
CDR3aa: ASSSTQGQYLAGELF; j_gene: TRBJ2-2; v_gene: TRBV28
CDR3aa: ASSPQTGSAAEAF; j_gene: TRBJ1-1; v_gene: TRBV27
CDR3aa: ASSLRGDYSPQETQY; j_gene: TRBJ2-5; v_gene: TRBV7-2
CDR3aa: ASRDRGSEQY; j_gene: TRBJ2-7; v_gene: TRBV19
CDR3aa: ASSLGFRREGSEQF; j_gene: TRBJ2-1; v_gene: TRBV5-1
CDR3aa: ASSYGPGSRETQY; j_gene: TRBJ2-5; v_gene: TRBV6-6
CDR3aa: ASSEGLAGRSSYNEQF; j_gene: TRBJ2-1; v_gene: TRBV9
CDR3aa: ASSPSSLSEQY; j_gene: TRBJ2-7; v_gene: TRBV27
CDR3aa: AWRWGTGGRNTEAF; j_gene: TRBJ1-1; v_gene: TRBV30
CDR3aa: ASSGGGSRNEQF; j_gene: TRBJ2-1; v_gene: TRBV10-1
CDR3aa: ASRPSRLAGRYEQY; j_gene: TRBJ2-7; v_gene: TRBV28
CDR3aa: ASSPYTGYTLH; j_gene: TRBJ1-6; v_gene: TRBV4-3
CDR3aa: ASSLGSGDTDTQY; j_gene: TRBJ2-3; v_gene: TRBV4-1
CDR3aa: ASSPLNEVTGELF; j_gene: TRBJ2-2; v_gene: TRBV18
CDR3aa: ASSVGRAGVTGELF; j_gene: TRBJ2-2; v_gene: TRBV9
CDR3aa: ASKRQGAGNEQF; j_gene: TRBJ2-1; v_gene: TRBV27